The 17 T cell receptor beta chains in this list originate from one sample, sequenced in a study of cytomegalovirus exposure and HLA in healthy donors. Amplification used 60 Vbeta primers and 13 Jbeta primers. Using immunoSEQ multiplex PCR, the repertoire was profiled, and TCRdb retains in-frame clones only, with some absent. The sample yields fewer than 200,000 clones, about 80% seen once. Material for sequencing was PBMCs. These receptors all stem from a young woman in good health and CMV-seronegative.

This clone came up once. The rearrangement links TRBV10-3 to TRBJ2-7; the match to TRBD2 covers 9 bases. J gave up 0 bases and V 4 bases, and 4 bases lay outside the gene matches. CDR3 length: 15 residues. Germline V CDR1 and CDR2: ENHRY, SYGVKD. CDR3 bases: TGTGCCATCAGTGGGCGGGAGGGCCTCTCCTACGAGCAGTACTTC. Translation gives CAISGREGLSYEQYF.

V and J are TRBV27 and TRBJ1-1, with TRBD1 matching 9 bases. Trimming took 6 bases from V and 0 from J; bases not matched to a gene: 8. Germline V CDR1 and CDR2: MNHEY, SMNVEV (reference sequence). The CDR3 covers 16 residues. The CDR3 DNA reads TGTGCCAGCAGCCCAAGACAGGGGGTTATGAACACTGAAGCTTTCTTT. It yields the protein CASSPRQGVMNTEAFF.

The rearrangement uses TRBV7-2 and TRBJ2-2; D not certain. V was trimmed by 3 bases and J by 1 base, leaving 9 bases between them. CDR1 SGHTA and CDR2 FQGNSA come from the germline V gene. There are 15 residues in the CDR3. In nucleotides, the CDR3 is TGTGCCAGCAGCTTCGCGGTCGTGAACACCGGGGAGCTGTTTTTT. Protein: CASSFAVVNTGELFF.

V and J are TRBV19 and TRBJ2-1, with D tentatively TRBD2 (5 bases). The CDR3 has 15 residues. Trimming took off 5 bases at V and 1 base at J, with 12 bases between the two ends. CDR1 is LNHDA and CDR2 is SQIVND in the germline V gene (reference sequence). The CDR3 bases are TGTGCCAGTAGTTCCCCGGGGATGTCCTACAATGAGCAGTTCTTC. This gives the protein CASSSPGMSYNEQFF.

This sequence joins TRBV6-1 and TRBJ2-3; TRBD2 might be the D (6 bases). Per germline, CDR1 MNHNS and CDR2 SASEGT. The CDR3 totals 17 residues. V gave up 4 bases and J gave up 2 bases, with 19 bases separating them. The CDR3 sequence: CASSGVAGRDDTDTQYF. CDR3 DNA sequence: TGTGCCAGCAGTGGGGTGGCAGGGCGGGATGACACAGATACGCAGTATTTT.

The chain combines TRBV2 with TRBJ1-6, with D maybe TRBD1 (6 bases). The CDR3 is 15 residues long. V lost 6 bases and J lost 6, with 15 bases in between. In germline, CDR1 is SNHLY, CDR2 FYNNEI. The chain's CDR3 is CASRREGGPNSPLHF. The CDR3 DNA follows: TGTGCCAGCAGGAGAGAAGGGGGACCTAATTCACCCCTCCACTTT.

V gene TRBV5-1 combines with J gene TRBJ2-5; a weak D match, TRBD2 (5 bases). CDR3 length: 15 amino acids. Trimming left V 1 base short and J 4 bases short, with 14 bases between. In germline, CDR1 is SGHRS, CDR2 YFSETQ. The CDR3 bases are TGCGCCAGCAGCTTGACGACTTCACGGGGAGAGACCCAGTACTTC. It codes for CASSLTTSRGETQYF.

V and J are TRBV4-3 and TRBJ2-3, with 8 bases fitting TRBD2. In germline, CDR1 is LGHNA, CDR2 YSLEER. V trimming: 1 base; J trimming: 3 bases; junction bases outside the gene matches: 12. This CDR3 region has 18 residues. The CDR3 loop is CASSQGNKAGVVTDTQYF. The DNA of the CDR3 is TGCGCCAGCAGCCAAGGAAACAAAGCGGGAGTCGTGACAGATACGCAGTATTTT.

As concerns this clone: The same CDR3 can be traced to other DNA sequences in this sample. V is TRBV7-2 and J is TRBJ2-5, with D possibly matching TRBD1 (5 bases). This CDR3 region has 13 residues. The germline CDR1 and CDR2 sequences are SGHTA and FQGNSA. The V gene lost 3 bases and the J gene lost 8 bases, with 13 bases spanning the gap. The CDR3 bases are TGTGCCAGCAGCTTGGGGCCTGGGGAAACCCAGTACTTC. Amino acids: CASSLGPGETQYF.

In this sample, this clone turned up once. The V call is TRBV7-2, the J call TRBJ1-1; D is unclear. The V gene lost 1 base and the J gene lost 5 bases, with 17 bases spanning the gap. CDR3 length equals 16 residues. Germline loops: CDR1 SGHTA, CDR2 FQGNSA. The CDR3 region has the DNA TGTGCCAGCAGCTTAGAATCAGGTGTACGAGTTACTGAAGCTTTCTTT. It encodes CASSLESGVRVTEAFF.

The V gene is TRBV5-1, the J gene TRBJ2-6; possibly TRBD1 for D (5 bases). V was trimmed by 10 bases and J by 2 bases, leaving 13 bases between them. Germline CDR1 is SGHRS and CDR2 is YFSETQ. The CDR3 covers 14 residues. Here the CDR3 DNA reads TGCGCCGGACAAGACGAACCTGGGGCCAACGTCCTGACTTTC. Translation gives CAGQDEPGANVLTF.

The rearrangement links TRBV6-6 to TRBJ1-5; D is possibly TRBD1 (6 bases). CDR1 and CDR2 (germline): MNHNY, SVGAGI (reference sequence). CDR3 length: 16 residues. V was clipped by 2 bases and J by 4 bases, with 15 bases between them. In nucleotides, the CDR3 is TGTGCCAGCAGTTACAGGCAGGGGATAATAAATCAGCCCCAGCATTTT. As protein: CASSYRQGIINQPQHF.

The rearrangement uses TRBV5-4 and TRBJ2-1; 11 nucleotides agree with TRBD2. The J segment lost 8 bases and the V segment lost 1 base, leaving 5 bases of the junction unmatched. CDR3 length: 15 amino acids. Germline lookup yields CDR1 SGHNT and CDR2 YYREEE (reference sequence). The CDR3 reads CASSLTSGSGYEQFF. The CDR3 nucleotides read TGTGCCAGCAGCTTGACTAGCGGGAGTGGTTATGAGCAGTTCTTC.

This clone was detected once. V usage is TRBV5-1 and J usage is TRBJ2-7; 9 bases are shared with TRBD1. Germline V gives CDR1 SGHRS, CDR2 YFSETQ. The CDR3 consists of 14 residues. J lost 0 bases, V lost 4 bases, and 2 bases had no gene match. The DNA for the CDR3 is TGCGCCAGCAGCCGACAGGGGGGCTCCTACGAGCAGTACTTC. It translates to CASSRQGGSYEQYF.

The chain joins TRBV29-1 to TRBJ2-4; 9 bases are shared with TRBD1. The V segment lost 5 bases and the J segment 7 bases; nucleotides outside the gene matches: 12. The V gene's germline CDR1 is SQVTM and CDR2 ANQGSEA. This CDR3 region has 15 residues. The CDR3 region is CSVLTGGMGGNIQYF. The CDR3 DNA reads as TGCAGCGTTTTGACAGGGGGAATGGGTGGGAACATTCAGTACTTC.

The chain couples TRBV28 to TRBJ2-7; 10 bases agree with TRBD1. Germline CDR1 is MDHEN and CDR2 is SYDVKM. The length of the CDR3 is 15 residues. J lost 3 bases, V lost 6 bases, and 8 bases had no gene match. The CDR3 DNA follows: TGTGCCAGCAGGACAGGGGGCGCGGATTTCTACGAGCAGTACTTC. It encodes CASRTGGADFYEQYF. Full variable domain (outside the CDR3, taken from reference TRBV28 and TRBJ2-7): DVKVTQSSRYLVKRTGEKVFLECVQDMDHENMFWYRQDPGLGLRLIYFSYDVKMKEKGDIPEGYSVSREKKERFSLILESASTNQTSMYLCASRTGGADFYEQYFGPGTRLTVT.

The genes are TRBV2 and TRBJ2-1; TRBD2 matches at 10 bases. From germline, CDR1 is SNHLY and CDR2 FYNNEI. Trimming took 6 bases from V and 2 from J; bases not matched to a gene: 7. The CDR3 loop spans 16 amino acids. For the CDR3, the DNA is TGTGCCAGCAGAGCTCTAGCGGGGGCAACCTACAATGAGCAGTTCTTC. It codes for CASRALAGATYNEQFF.